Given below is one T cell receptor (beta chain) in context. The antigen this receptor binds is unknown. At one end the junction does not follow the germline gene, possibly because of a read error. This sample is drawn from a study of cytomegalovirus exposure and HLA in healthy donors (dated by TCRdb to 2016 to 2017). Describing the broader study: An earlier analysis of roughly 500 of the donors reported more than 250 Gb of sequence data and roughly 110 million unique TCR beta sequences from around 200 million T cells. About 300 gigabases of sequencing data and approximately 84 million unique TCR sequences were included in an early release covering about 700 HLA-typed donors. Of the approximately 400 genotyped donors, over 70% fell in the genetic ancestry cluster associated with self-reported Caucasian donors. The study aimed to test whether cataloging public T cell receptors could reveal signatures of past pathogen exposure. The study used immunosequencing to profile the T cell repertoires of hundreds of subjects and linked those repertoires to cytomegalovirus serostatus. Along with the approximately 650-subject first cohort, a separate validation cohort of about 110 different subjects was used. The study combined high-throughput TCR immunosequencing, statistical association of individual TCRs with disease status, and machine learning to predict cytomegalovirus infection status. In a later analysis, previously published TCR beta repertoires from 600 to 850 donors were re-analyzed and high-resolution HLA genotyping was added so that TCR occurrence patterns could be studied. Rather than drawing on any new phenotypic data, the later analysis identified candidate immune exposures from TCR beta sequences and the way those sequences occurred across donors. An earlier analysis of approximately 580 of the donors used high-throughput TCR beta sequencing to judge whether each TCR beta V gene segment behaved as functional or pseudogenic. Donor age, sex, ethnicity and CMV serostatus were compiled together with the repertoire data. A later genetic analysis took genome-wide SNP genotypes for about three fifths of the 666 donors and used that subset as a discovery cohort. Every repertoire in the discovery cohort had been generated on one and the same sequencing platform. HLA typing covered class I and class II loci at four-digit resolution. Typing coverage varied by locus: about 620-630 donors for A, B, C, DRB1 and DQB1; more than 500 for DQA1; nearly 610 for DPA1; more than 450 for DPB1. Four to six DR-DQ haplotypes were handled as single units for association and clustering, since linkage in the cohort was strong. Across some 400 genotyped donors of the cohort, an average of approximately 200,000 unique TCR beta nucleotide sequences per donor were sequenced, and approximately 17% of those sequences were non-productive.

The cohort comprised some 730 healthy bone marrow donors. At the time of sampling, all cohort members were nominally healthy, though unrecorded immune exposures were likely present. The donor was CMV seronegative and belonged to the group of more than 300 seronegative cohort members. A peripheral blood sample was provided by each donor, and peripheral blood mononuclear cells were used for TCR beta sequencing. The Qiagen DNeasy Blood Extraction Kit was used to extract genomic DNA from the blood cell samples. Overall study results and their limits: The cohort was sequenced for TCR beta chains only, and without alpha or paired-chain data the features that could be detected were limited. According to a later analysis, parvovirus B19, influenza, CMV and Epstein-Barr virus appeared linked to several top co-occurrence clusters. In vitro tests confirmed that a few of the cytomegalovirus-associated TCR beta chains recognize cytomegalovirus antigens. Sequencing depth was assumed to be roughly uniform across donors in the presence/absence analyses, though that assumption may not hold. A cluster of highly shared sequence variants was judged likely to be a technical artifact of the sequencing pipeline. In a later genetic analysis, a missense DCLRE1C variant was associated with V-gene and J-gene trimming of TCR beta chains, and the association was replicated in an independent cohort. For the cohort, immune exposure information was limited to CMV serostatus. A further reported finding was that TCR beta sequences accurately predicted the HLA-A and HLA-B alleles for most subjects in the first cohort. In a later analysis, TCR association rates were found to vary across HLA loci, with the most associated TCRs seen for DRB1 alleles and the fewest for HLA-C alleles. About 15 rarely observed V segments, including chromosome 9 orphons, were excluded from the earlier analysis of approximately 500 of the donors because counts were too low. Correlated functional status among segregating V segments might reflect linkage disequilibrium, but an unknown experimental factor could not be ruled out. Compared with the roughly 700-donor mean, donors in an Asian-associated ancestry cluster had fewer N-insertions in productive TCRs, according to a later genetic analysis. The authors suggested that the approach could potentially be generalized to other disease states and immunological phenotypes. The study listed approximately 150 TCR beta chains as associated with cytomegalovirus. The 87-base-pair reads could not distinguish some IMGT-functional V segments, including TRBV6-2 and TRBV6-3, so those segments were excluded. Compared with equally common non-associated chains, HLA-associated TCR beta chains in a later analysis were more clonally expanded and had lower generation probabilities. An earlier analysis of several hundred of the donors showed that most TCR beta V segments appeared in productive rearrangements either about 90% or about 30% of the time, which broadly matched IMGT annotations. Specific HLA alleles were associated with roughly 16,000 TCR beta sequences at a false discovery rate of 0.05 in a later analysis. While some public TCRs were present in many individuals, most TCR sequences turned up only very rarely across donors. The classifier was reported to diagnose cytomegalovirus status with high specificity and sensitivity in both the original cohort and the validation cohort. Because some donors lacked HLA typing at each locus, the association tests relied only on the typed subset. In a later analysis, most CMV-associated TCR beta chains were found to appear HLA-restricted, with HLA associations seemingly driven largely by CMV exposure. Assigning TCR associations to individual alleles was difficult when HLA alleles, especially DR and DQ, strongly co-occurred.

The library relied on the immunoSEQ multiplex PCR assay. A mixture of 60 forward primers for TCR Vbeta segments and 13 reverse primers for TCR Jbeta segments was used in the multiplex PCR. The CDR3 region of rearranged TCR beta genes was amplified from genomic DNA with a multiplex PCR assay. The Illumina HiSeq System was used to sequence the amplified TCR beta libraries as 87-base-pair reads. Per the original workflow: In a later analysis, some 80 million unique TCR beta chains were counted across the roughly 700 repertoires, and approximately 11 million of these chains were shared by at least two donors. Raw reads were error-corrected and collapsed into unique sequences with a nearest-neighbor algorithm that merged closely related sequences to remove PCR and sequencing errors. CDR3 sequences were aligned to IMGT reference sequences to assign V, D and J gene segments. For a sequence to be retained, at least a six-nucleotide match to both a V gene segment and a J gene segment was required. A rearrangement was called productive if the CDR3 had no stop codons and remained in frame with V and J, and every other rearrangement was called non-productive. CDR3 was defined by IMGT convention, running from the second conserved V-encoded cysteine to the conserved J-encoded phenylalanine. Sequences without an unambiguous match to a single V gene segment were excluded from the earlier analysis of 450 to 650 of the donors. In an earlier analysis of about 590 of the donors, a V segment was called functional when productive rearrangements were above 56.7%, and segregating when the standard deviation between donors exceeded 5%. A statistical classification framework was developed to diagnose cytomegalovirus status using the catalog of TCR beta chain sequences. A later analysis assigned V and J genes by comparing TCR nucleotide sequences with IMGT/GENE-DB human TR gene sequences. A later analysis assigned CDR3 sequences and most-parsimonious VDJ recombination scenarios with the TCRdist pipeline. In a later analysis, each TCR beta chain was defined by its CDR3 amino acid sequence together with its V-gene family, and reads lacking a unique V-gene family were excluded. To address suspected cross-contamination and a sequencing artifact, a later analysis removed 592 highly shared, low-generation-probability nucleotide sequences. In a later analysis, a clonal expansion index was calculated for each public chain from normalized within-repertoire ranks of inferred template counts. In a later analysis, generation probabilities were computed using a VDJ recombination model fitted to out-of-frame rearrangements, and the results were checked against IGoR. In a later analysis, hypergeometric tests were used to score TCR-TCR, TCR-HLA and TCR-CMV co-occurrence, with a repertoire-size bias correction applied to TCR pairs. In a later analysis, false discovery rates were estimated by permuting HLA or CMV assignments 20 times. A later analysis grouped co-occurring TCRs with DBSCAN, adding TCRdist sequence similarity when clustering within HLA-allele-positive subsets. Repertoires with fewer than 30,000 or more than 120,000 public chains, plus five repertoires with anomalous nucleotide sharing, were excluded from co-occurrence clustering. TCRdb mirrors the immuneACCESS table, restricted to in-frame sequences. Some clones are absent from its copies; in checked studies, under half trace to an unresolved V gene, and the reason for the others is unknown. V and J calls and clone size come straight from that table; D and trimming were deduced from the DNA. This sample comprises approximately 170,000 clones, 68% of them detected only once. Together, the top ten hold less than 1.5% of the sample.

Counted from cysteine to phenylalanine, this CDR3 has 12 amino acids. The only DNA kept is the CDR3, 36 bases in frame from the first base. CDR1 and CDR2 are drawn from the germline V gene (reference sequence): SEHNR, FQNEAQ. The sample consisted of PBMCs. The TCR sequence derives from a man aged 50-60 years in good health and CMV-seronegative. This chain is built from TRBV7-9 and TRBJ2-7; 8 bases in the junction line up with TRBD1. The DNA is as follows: TGTTCCAGCAGCTTCGACAGGGGCGAGCAGTACTTC. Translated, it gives CSSSFDRGEQYF.